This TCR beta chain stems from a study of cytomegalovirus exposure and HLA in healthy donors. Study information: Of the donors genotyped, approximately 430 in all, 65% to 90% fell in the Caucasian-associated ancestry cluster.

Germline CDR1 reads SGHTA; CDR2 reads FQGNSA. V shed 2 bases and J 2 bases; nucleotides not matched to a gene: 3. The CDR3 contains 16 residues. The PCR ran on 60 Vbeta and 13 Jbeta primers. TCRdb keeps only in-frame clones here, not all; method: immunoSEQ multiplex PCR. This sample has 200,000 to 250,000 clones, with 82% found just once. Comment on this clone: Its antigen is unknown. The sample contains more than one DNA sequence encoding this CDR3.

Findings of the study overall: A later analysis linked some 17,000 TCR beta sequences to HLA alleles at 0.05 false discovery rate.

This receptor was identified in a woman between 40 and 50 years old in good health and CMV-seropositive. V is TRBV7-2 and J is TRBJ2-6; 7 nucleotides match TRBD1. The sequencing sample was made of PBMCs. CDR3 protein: CASSLRTGTGANVLTF. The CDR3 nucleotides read TGTGCCAGCAGCTTACGGACAGGCACTGGGGCCAACGTCCTGACTTTC.